This is a list of T cell receptor beta chains from one sample in a study of T-cell reconstitution after alpha-beta-depleted transplantation in children. TCRdb redid the calling of the PCR reads with MiXCR, one entry per CDR3 protein. The table records 450,000 to 550,000 distinct CDR3 sequences, over 10% of them present only once. The sample was PBMCs, mostly from graft donor cells, taken 180 days after TCRalphabeta/CD19-depleted stem cell transplant. These receptors were taken from a female patient aged 2-15 years who had a stem cell transplant for aplastic anemia, so the T cells may come from the graft donor. Both conserved end residues are part of each CDR3. Each record gives: J gene, D gene, V gene, clone size, CDR3 protein, CDR3 DNA. A D gene is named only where the DNA matches it firmly. Clone size is stated in some rows and not others, as once, few, many or a class when expanded.

>TRBJ2-7|TRBD2|TRBV25-1|few
CASSDRSGRGQYF
TGTGCCAGCAGTGATCGCAGCGGGAGAGGGCAGTACTTC
>TRBJ2-5|NA|TRBV28|few
CASSPMRETQYF
TGTGCCAGCAGCCCGATGAGGGAGACCCAGTACTTC
>TRBJ2-5|TRBD1|TRBV5-5|NA
CASSLAPPGQGRETQYF
TGTGCCAGCAGCTTGGCGCCACCGGGACAGGGGAGGGAGACCCAGTACTTC
>TRBJ2-1|TRBD2|TRBV28|NA
CASSFLGLAGKCEQFF
TGTGCCAGCAGTTTCCTAGGACTAGCGGGGAAGTGTGAGCAGTTCTTC
>TRBJ1-4|NA|TRBV18|few
CASSPEQKTNEKLFF
TGTGCCAGCTCACCGGAACAGAAAACTAATGAAAAACTGTTTTTT
>TRBJ2-2|NA|TRBV28|NA
CASSLGDRFPGELFF
TGTGCCAGCAGTTTAGGTGACAGATTTCCCGGGGAGCTGTTTTTT
>TRBJ1-1|TRBD1|TRBV5-1|many
CASKTGVGQGATEAFF
TGCGCCAGCAAAACGGGCGTCGGACAGGGTGCGACTGAAGCTTTCTTT
>TRBJ2-5|TRBD2|TRBV18|NA
CASSPIAGAWETQYF
TGTGCCAGCTCACCGATAGCGGGAGCTTGGGAGACCCAGTACTTC
>TRBJ1-2|NA|TRBV20-1|NA
CSAHVRGSYGYTF
TGCAGTGCCCACGTAAGAGGGTCCTATGGCTACACCTTC
>TRBJ2-1|TRBD2|TRBV20-1|NA
CSASPGLVNNEQFF
TGCAGTGCTTCGCCGGGACTAGTGAACAATGAGCAGTTCTTC
>TRBJ1-3|NA|TRBV29-1|NA
CSVEVTGRRLSSGNTIYF
TGCAGCGTTGAAGTAACCGGGCGTCGTCTCAGCTCTGGAAACACCATATATTTT
>TRBJ2-1|TRBD2|TRBV7-8|NA
CASSRLTSGRHEQFF
TGTGCCAGCAGCCGCTTAACTAGCGGGCGGCATGAGCAGTTCTTC
>TRBJ2-7|TRBD2|TRBV6-5|few
CASSWTSGGYEQYF
TGTGCCAGCAGCTGGACCTCCGGGGGGTACGAGCAGTACTTC
>TRBJ2-7|TRBD2|TRBV20-1|few
CSATLAGGHEQYF
TGCAGTGCTACCCTAGCGGGAGGGCACGAGCAGTACTTC
>TRBJ1-1|NA|TRBV7-9|few
CASSRDGLMNTEAFF
TGTGCCAGCAGCCGGGACGGCCTTATGAACACTGAAGCTTTCTTT
>TRBJ2-2|TRBD2|TRBV20-1|few
CSASAGGNTGELFF
TGCAGTGCTAGCGCGGGGGGGAACACCGGGGAGCTGTTTTTT
>TRBJ2-1|NA|TRBV5-1|NA
CASSLGGRGGNEQFF
TGCGCCAGCAGCTTAGGAGGGAGGGGGGGCAATGAGCAGTTCTTC
>TRBJ2-1|NA|TRBV20-1|NA
CSEGGEGPNEQFF
TGCAGTGAAGGGGGGGAGGGCCCGAATGAGCAGTTCTTC
>TRBJ1-1|NA|TRBV18|NA
CASSPRFLGTEAFF
TGTGCCAGCTCACCACGATTCCTGGGCACTGAAGCTTTCTTT
>TRBJ2-1|TRBD2|TRBV25-1|few
CASSDLAGRYNEQFF
TGTGCCAGCAGTGATCTAGCGGGAAGGTACAATGAGCAGTTCTTC
>TRBJ1-4|NA|TRBV28|many
CASSTWRRALNEKLFF
TGTGCCAGCAGTACGTGGCGACGGGCGCTTAATGAAAAACTGTTTTTT
>TRBJ1-5|TRBD1|TRBV6-5|NA
CASSYRRQGRNQPQHF
TGTGCCAGCAGTTACCGGAGACAGGGAAGGAATCAGCCCCAGCATTTT
>TRBJ2-3|TRBD2|TRBV24-1|NA
CATSDPPDISGITDTQYF
TGTGCCACCAGTGATCCCCCCGATATTAGCGGGATCACAGATACGCAGTATTTT
>TRBJ2-1|NA|TRBV5-1|NA
CASSRGGTTSYNEQFF
TGCGCCAGCAGCAGAGGGGGGACCACCTCCTACAATGAGCAGTTCTTC
>TRBJ2-3|NA|TRBV29-1|many
CSARRGASFFPSTDTQYF
TGCAGCGCGAGACGGGGGGCGTCTTTTTTTCCTAGCACAGATACGCAGTATTTT
>TRBJ1-6|NA|TRBV12-3/TRBV12-4|NA
CASSSTLLLYNSPLHF
TGTGCCAGCAGTTCGACCCTTCTGTTGTATAATTCACCCCTCCACTTT
>TRBJ2-3|TRBD2|TRBV19|NA
CASSETGTSGTQYF
TGTGCCAGTAGCGAAACCGGGACTAGCGGAACGCAGTATTTT
>TRBJ2-7|NA|TRBV20-1|many
CSARQTYEQYF
TGCAGTGCTAGACAGACCTACGAGCAGTACTTC
>TRBJ1-5|NA|TRBV5-1|NA
CASSYGVGNQPQHF
TGCGCCAGCAGTTACGGGGTCGGCAATCAGCCCCAGCATTTT
>TRBJ2-3|TRBD2|TRBV5-1|NA
CASSFRMGQRDSLPDTQYF
TGCGCCAGCAGCTTCCGAATGGGCCAGCGGGATTCCCTTCCAGATACGCAGTATTTT
>TRBJ1-2|NA|TRBV6-5|few
CASITGQDIANYGYTF
TGTGCCAGCATTACCGGGCAGGACATCGCTAACTATGGCTACACCTTC
>TRBJ2-3|NA|TRBV5-1|NA
CASSRWVDTDTQYF
TGCGCCAGCAGCCGGTGGGTAGACACAGATACGCAGTATTTT
>TRBJ1-1|NA|TRBV10-3|few
CAISELKGGAFF
TGTGCCATCAGTGAGCTGAAGGGGGGAGCTTTCTTT
>TRBJ2-3|NA|TRBV4-3|NA
CASSQVLTETRFGTDTQYF
TGCGCCAGCAGCCAAGTACTTACCGAGACTAGATTTGGCACAGATACGCAGTATTTT
>TRBJ2-5|NA|TRBV14|NA
CASSRRNVETQYF
TGTGCCAGCAGCCGCAGAAATGTAGAGACCCAGTACTTC
>TRBJ2-1|NA|TRBV20-1|many
CSARYYLDEQFF
TGCAGTGCTAGATACTACCTGGATGAGCAGTTCTTC
>TRBJ1-2|TRBD1|TRBV15|NA
CATSRHMGQVLDYGYTF
TGTGCCACCAGCAGACATATGGGACAGGTCCTCGACTATGGCTACACCTTC
>TRBJ2-1|NA|TRBV15|NA
CATSRLPPWGLEVEFRKYNEQFF
TGTGCCACCAGCAGACTTCCGCCTTGGGGACTTGAGGTCGAGTTCCGAAAATACAATGAGCAGTTCTTC
>TRBJ2-3|TRBD1|TRBV6-2/TRBV6-3|NA
CASSYAGTGFVTDTQYF
TGTGCCAGCAGTTACGCCGGGACAGGGTTTGTCACAGATACGCAGTATTTT
>TRBJ1-5|NA|TRBV24-1|few
CATSDPAGNSNQPQHF
TGTGCCACCAGTGATCCGGCGGGTAATAGCAATCAGCCCCAGCATTTT
>TRBJ1-6|NA|TRBV20-1|many
CSGLTRASYSPLHF
TGCAGTGGCCTGACCCGGGCATCTTATTCACCCCTCCACTTT
>TRBJ1-2|NA|TRBV11-3|few
CASSLEGSPYGYTF
TGTGCCAGCAGCTTGGAGGGGTCCCCTTATGGCTACACCTTC
>TRBJ2-5|TRBD2|TRBV20-1|many
CSARWPPGGHETQYF
TGCAGTGCTAGATGGCCCCCGGGAGGGCACGAGACCCAGTACTTC
>TRBJ2-5|NA|TRBV7-2|few
CASSFTGYQETQYF
TGTGCCAGCAGCTTCACAGGATACCAAGAGACCCAGTACTTC
>TRBJ2-7|TRBD1|TRBV20-1|many
CSARDEQGVTYEQYF
TGCAGTGCTAGAGATGAGCAGGGGGTTACCTACGAGCAGTACTTC
>TRBJ2-7|NA|TRBV6-2/TRBV6-3|many
CASSLGHLTYEQYF
TGTGCCAGCAGTTTGGGACATCTCACCTACGAGCAGTACTTC
>TRBJ2-1|TRBD2|TRBV28|NA
CASSLLGPGLAHEQFF
TGTGCCAGCAGTTTATTGGGACCGGGACTAGCACATGAGCAGTTCTTC